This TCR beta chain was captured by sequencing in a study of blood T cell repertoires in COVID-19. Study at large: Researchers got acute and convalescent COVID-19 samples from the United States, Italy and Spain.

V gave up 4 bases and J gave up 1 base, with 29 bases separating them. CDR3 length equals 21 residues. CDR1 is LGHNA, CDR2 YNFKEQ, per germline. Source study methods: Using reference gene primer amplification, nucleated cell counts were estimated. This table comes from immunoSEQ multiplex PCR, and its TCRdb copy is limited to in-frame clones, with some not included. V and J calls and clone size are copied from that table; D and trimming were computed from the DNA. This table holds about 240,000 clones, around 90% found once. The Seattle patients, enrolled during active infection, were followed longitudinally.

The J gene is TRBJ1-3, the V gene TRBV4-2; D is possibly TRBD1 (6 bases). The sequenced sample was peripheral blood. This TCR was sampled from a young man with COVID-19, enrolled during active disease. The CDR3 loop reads CASSPTPGHQLLQLSGNTIYF. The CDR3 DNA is TGTGCCAGCAGCCCTACGCCGGGACACCAGTTATTACAGCTATCTGGAAACACCATATATTTT.